One sample yielded the 25 T cell receptor beta chains listed below, sequenced in a study of patients and donors after allogeneic stem cell transplantation. In TCRdb, the RT-PCR reads were re-called with MiXCR into one record per CDR3 protein. The data contain roughly 200,000 distinct CDR3 sequences, about 40% of them singletons. Sequencing was performed on blood, either unsorted or a sorted T cell fraction (not recorded which). The source of these receptors is a human donor who was either an allogeneic HSCT recipient or a stem cell or donor lymphocyte infusion donor (not recorded which). It is not recorded whose cells these are; they may come from a transplant donor.

The chain links TRBV9 to TRBJ1-1; 9 bases map to TRBD1. The CDR3 spans 15 residues. Germline-derived CDR1 and CDR2 are SGDLS and YYNGEE. The J segment lost 5 bases and the V segment lost 2 bases, leaving 7 bases of the junction unmatched. Written as DNA, the CDR3 is TGTGCCAGCAGCGTTTCAGGACAGGGGTGGACTGAAGCTTTCTTT. As protein: CASSVSGQGWTEAFF.

The chain carries TRBV29-1 and TRBJ2-3; 8 positions match TRBD2. J was trimmed by 1 base and V by 6 bases; bases with no gene match: 9. Germline CDR1 and CDR2: SQVTM and ANQGSEA. The CDR3 consists of 15 residues. CDR3 region: CSVGGLVSGTDTQYF. The CDR3 nucleotides are TGCAGCGTGGGGGGACTAGTTTCGGGCACAGATACGCAGTATTTT.

This clonotype has only a few counts. The chain links TRBV27 to TRBJ1-4, with TRBD1 as a possible D gene (6 bases). This CDR3 comprises 14 residues. Per germline, CDR1 MNHEY and CDR2 SMNVEV (reference sequence). The V end was cut by 5 bases, the J end by 8 bases, with 15 bases between. CDR3 amino acids: CASSPGALREKLFF. The CDR3 coding sequence is TGTGCCAGCAGTCCAGGGGCCTTAAGGGAAAAACTGTTTTTT.

The chain uses TRBV7-9 and TRBJ2-5; the D gene is possibly TRBD2 (6 bases). Germline V gene data show CDR1 as SEHNR and CDR2 as FQNEAQ (reference sequence). The CDR3 extends over 15 amino acids. The V end lost 1 base, the J end lost 4 bases, and 13 bases lay between the germline ends. CDR3 sequence (DNA): TGTGCCAGCAGCTTAGATCGGGAGAGAGGAGAGACCCAGTACTTC. This translates into CASSLDRERGETQYF.

This sequence joins TRBV20-1 and TRBJ1-3; TRBD1 agrees at 7 bases. V dropped 3 bases and J dropped 0; count of bases not matched to a gene: 2. Germline CDR1 is DFQATT and CDR2 is SNEGSKA (reference sequence). The CDR3 is made up of 14 amino acids. The CDR3 region has the DNA TGCAGTGCTAGTTGGGACAGCTCTGGAAACACCATATATTTT. This encodes CSASWDSSGNTIYF.

The rearrangement uses TRBV28 and TRBJ1-2, with no clear D. V lost 4 bases and J lost 0, with 12 bases in between. This CDR3 spans 15 amino acids. Germline V gives CDR1 MDHEN, CDR2 SYDVKM. Here the CDR3 DNA reads TGTGCCAGCAGTTCCACAGAATTTGCTAACTATGGCTACACCTTC. Translated: CASSSTEFANYGYTF.

This clonotype has only a few counts. This rearrangement joins TRBV7-2 to TRBJ1-2; a possible D gene is TRBD1 (6 bases). The CDR3 is 15 amino acids. The V end was cut by 1 base, the J end by 7 bases, with 16 bases between. Looked up from germline, CDR1 is SGHTA and CDR2 is FQGNSA. The CDR3 spells CASSLEPTQGRGYTF. DNA of the CDR3: TGTGCCAGCAGCTTAGAGCCAACTCAGGGGCGTGGCTACACCTTC.

Only a few counts were recorded for this clonotype. CDR3 nucleotides: TGTGCCAGCAGTTACTCGACTTTGGGAGCTTTCTTT. It encodes CASSYSTLGAFF. The V gene is TRBV6-6, the J gene TRBJ1-1; D gene uncertain. Germline CDR1 reads MNHNY; CDR2 reads SVGAGI (reference sequence). V was trimmed by 0 bases and J by 10 bases, leaving 9 bases between them. The CDR3 is made up of 12 amino acids.

This clonotype occurred a few times. The V call is TRBV6-5, the J call TRBJ2-1; D possibly corresponds to TRBD2 (5 bases). Germline CDR1 MNHEY, CDR2 SVGAGI. The germline V and J ends were trimmed by 0 bases and 4 bases, with 10 bases remaining between them. This CDR3 is built from 15 residues. DNA for the CDR3: TGTGCCAGCAGTTACTCCGCGGGCTTATACAATGAGCAGTTCTTC. This encodes CASSYSAGLYNEQFF.

This clonotype came up a few times. This chain links TRBV12-3 or TRBV12-4 with TRBJ2-2, with 8 bases identical to TRBD2. CDR3 length equals 14 residues. J gave up 7 bases and V 3 bases, and 4 bases lay outside the gene matches. The CDR3 loop reads CASSLGLAGGELFF. The DNA for the CDR3 is TGTGCCAGCAGTTTGGGCCTAGCGGGCGGGGAGCTGTTTTTT.

V gene TRBV7-3 combines with J gene TRBJ2-1; 7 nucleotides line up with TRBD1. V shed 1 base, J shed 4 bases, and the junction held 7 bases outside the gene matches. The CDR3 extends over 16 amino acids. The germline CDR1 and CDR2 sequences are SGHTA and FQGTGA. CDR3 in amino acids: CASSLIGTALYNEQFF. The CDR3 DNA is TGTGCCAGCAGCTTAATCGGGACAGCCTTATACAATGAGCAGTTCTTC.

The CDR3 reads CASITDRDRQFF. Written as DNA, the CDR3 is TGTGCCAGCATCACGGACAGGGATCGGCAGTTCTTC. The chain has TRBV2 and TRBJ2-1; 8 bases fit TRBD1. The junction had 8 bases not matched to a gene; V was cut back by 7 bases and J by 12 bases. The germline gives CDR1 SNHLY, CDR2 FYNNEI. The CDR3 sequence is 12 residues long.

This clonotype has ten or more counts. The V gene is TRBV20-1, the J gene TRBJ1-2; no clear D. CDR1 and CDR2 from the germline V gene are DFQATT and SNEGSKA (reference sequence). V lost 3 bases and J lost 4, with 9 bases in between. The CDR3 has 12 residues. The chain's CDR3 is CSASDVGYGYTF. The CDR3, as DNA: TGCAGTGCTAGTGATGTGGGCTATGGCTACACCTTC.

The chain combines TRBV27 with TRBJ2-3; D uncertain. V lost 2 bases and J 6 bases, leaving 3 bases between the germline ends. The CDR3 runs 11 residues. CDR1 is MNHEY and CDR2 is SMNVEV in the germline V gene (reference sequence). The CDR3 reads CASSLDDTQYF. In DNA, the CDR3 is TGTGCCAGCAGTTTAGATGATACGCAGTATTTT.

This clonotype turned up a few times. The chain is built from TRBV29-1 and TRBJ1-1; D might be TRBD1 (5 bases). The germline gives CDR1 SQVTM, CDR2 ANQGSEA. The CDR3 extends over 12 amino acids. Trimming took 4 bases from V and 4 from J, leaving 10 bases between them. As DNA, the CDR3 is TGCAGCGTTGTAAGGGGCCTCACTGAAGCTTTCTTT. Translating it yields CSVVRGLTEAFF. The variable domain in full, completed from reference TRBV29-1 and TRBJ1-1, reads SAVISQKPSRDICQRGTSLTIQCQVDSQVTMMFWYRQQPGQSLTLIATANQGSEATYESGFVIDKFPISRPNLTFSTLTVSNMSPEDSSIYLCSVVRGLTEAFFGQGTRLTVV.

This clonotype appeared many times. This chain joins TRBV7-9 and TRBJ1-5, with D possibly TRBD1 on 5 matching bases. The germline V gene has CDR1 SEHNR and CDR2 FQNEAQ (reference sequence). This CDR3 contains 15 residues. The V and J ends lost 0 bases and 0 bases respectively, with 6 bases between them. The CDR3 sequence: CASSLAGGSNQPQHF. The CDR3 region has the DNA TGTGCCAGCAGCTTAGCGGGGGGTAGCAATCAGCCCCAGCATTTT. Full variable domain (remainder filled in from reference TRBV7-9 and TRBJ1-5): DTGVSQNPRHKITKRGQNVTFRCDPISEHNRLYWYRQTLGQGPEFLTYFQNEAQLEKSRLLSDRFSAERPKGSFSTLEIQRTEQGDSAMYLCASSLAGGSNQPQHFGDGTRLSIL.

This clonotype turned up a few times. This sequence joins TRBV6-2 or TRBV6-3 and TRBJ2-7; D not resolved. Per germline, CDR1 MNHEY and CDR2 SVGEGT. The ends were cut back, 5 bases at V and 0 bases at J, with 11 bases in the middle. CDR3 size: 14 residues. The CDR3 DNA sequence: TGTGCCAGCAGTCCCGAGTTGGTCTCCTACGAGCAGTACTTC. As protein: CASSPELVSYEQYF.

This sequence joins TRBV29-1 and TRBJ2-2; D remains unclear. V lost 2 bases and J 5 bases, leaving 12 bases between the germline ends. This CDR3 has 14 amino acids. Germline lookup yields CDR1 SQVTM and CDR2 ANQGSEA. The CDR3, as DNA: TGCAGCGTTGAAATGGGTCATGCAACCGGGGAGCTGTTTTTT. It yields the protein CSVEMGHATGELFF.

The V and J genes are TRBV7-2 and TRBJ1-1; 7 nucleotides line up with TRBD1. Germline assignment: CDR1 SGHTA and CDR2 FQGNSA. V gave up 5 bases and J gave up 1 base; unmatched junction bases: 7. The CDR3 is 15 residues long. CDR3 sequence (DNA): TGTGCCAGCAGCCTAAACAGGGGATGGAACACTGAAGCTTTCTTT. Its protein product is CASSLNRGWNTEAFF.

The chain links TRBV7-2 to TRBJ2-3, with unresolved D. Germline lookup yields CDR1 SGHTA and CDR2 FQGNSA. Trimming cost V 1 base and J 2 bases, with 7 bases left between them. The CDR3 runs 14 residues. The CDR3 is CASSLVRLTDTQYF. The CDR3, as DNA: TGTGCCAGCAGCTTAGTCCGCCTCACAGATACGCAGTATTTT.

The sample holds a few counts of this clonotype. The genes are TRBV6-6 and TRBJ1-5; 7 nucleotides align to TRBD1. With 2 bases clipped from V and 0 bases from J, the junction kept 7 bases outside the gene matches. The CDR3 length is 17 residues. Germline V gives CDR1 MNHNY, CDR2 SVGAGI (reference sequence). CDR3 sequence (DNA): TGTGCCAGCAGTTACCCAACGACAGGGCATAGCAATCAGCCCCAGCATTTT. This translates into CASSYPTTGHSNQPQHF.

V usage is TRBV27 and J usage is TRBJ2-7, with D perhaps TRBD2 (5 bases). Germline CDR1 and CDR2: MNHEY and SMNVEV (reference sequence). V lost 3 bases, J lost 5 bases, and 11 bases lay in between. The CDR3 totals 13 residues. This chain's CDR3 is CASSLGASHEQYF. The CDR3 region has the DNA TGTGCCAGCAGTTTGGGAGCTTCCCACGAGCAGTACTTC.

This clonotype was counted ten times or more. The chain employs TRBV6-6 and TRBJ2-2; D unresolved. There are 13 residues in the CDR3. Trimming left V 6 bases short and J 4 bases short, with 9 bases between. Germline V gives CDR1 MNHNY, CDR2 SVGAGI (reference sequence). CDR3: CASSQDRTGELFF. In DNA, the CDR3 is TGTGCCAGCAGCCAGGACCGCACCGGGGAGCTGTTTTTT.

This clonotype turned up a few times. The chain is built from TRBV2 and TRBJ1-2, with unresolved D. Germline loops: CDR1 SNHLY, CDR2 FYNNEI. CDR3 length: 12 residues. V gave up 6 bases and J gave up 4 bases, with 9 bases separating them. CDR3: CASRGFPYGYTF. The CDR3 coding sequence is TGTGCCAGCAGGGGGTTCCCCTATGGCTACACCTTC.

The chain has TRBV30 and TRBJ1-5, with D perhaps matching TRBD1 (5 bases). This CDR3 comprises 18 residues. V was cut by 0 bases and J by 0 bases, with 18 bases left in between. Germline lookup yields CDR1 GTSNPN and CDR2 SVGIG (reference sequence). DNA of the CDR3: TGTGCCTGGAGTGTATCGGATCCAGGGTACCGTAGCAATCAGCCCCAGCATTTT. This codes for CAWSVSDPGYRSNQPQHF.